Below, 14 T cell receptor beta chains from the same sample are listed, as sequenced in a study of memory CD8 T cells in hepatitis C reinfection. Clones were sequenced by immunoSEQ multiplex PCR, and TCRdb holds only the in-frame ones, with some missing. The table shows around 47,000 clones, with 85% to 90% occurring only once. Time point indicated: peak reinfection, 3 to 8 weeks after reinfection detection. TCR sequencing was done directly ex vivo on sorted cells, without expansion in vitro. The specimen sequenced was naive CD8+ T cells sorted from blood. These receptors were collected from a man between 18 and 29 years old with hepatitis C virus infection.

This rearrangement joins TRBV10-3 to TRBJ2-2; 9 bases are a match to TRBD2. The CDR3 is 16 amino acids. From germline, CDR1 is ENHRY and CDR2 SYGVKD. V lost 3 bases to trimming and J lost 5 bases; unmatched junction nucleotides: 7. CDR3 loop: CAISDLLAGTTGELFF. For the CDR3, the DNA is TGTGCCATCAGTGATCTTCTAGCGGGGACTACCGGGGAGCTGTTTTTT.

The chain couples TRBV19 to TRBJ2-2, with TRBD2 identical over 7 bases. Germline values: CDR1 LNHDA, CDR2 SQIVND (reference sequence). The CDR3 covers 17 residues. V was pared by 6 bases and J by 0 bases, with 10 bases of the junction left unmatched. CDR3 in amino acids: CASSTGGLQTNTGELFF. In nucleotides, the CDR3 is TGTGCCAGTAGCACGGGGGGACTACAAACGAACACCGGGGAGCTGTTTTTT. The full variable domain, in which reference TRBV19 and TRBJ2-2 provide the parts outside the CDR3, is DGGITQSPKYLFRKEGQNVTLSCEQNLNHDAMYWYRQDPGQGLRLIYYSQIVNDFQKGDIAEGYSVSREKKESFPLTVTSAQKNPTAFYLCASSTGGLQTNTGELFFGEGSRLTVL.

This chain links TRBV10-1 with TRBJ2-3, with 14 bases fitting TRBD2. Germline CDR1 reads WNHNN; CDR2 reads SYGVQD (reference sequence). The CDR3 contains 17 residues. V trimming: 0 bases; J trimming: 1 base; junction bases outside the gene matches: 0. CDR3 protein: CASSESGLAGGTDTQYF. As DNA, the CDR3 is TGCGCCAGCAGTGAGTCGGGACTAGCGGGAGGCACAGATACGCAGTATTTT.

This clone is a singleton in its sample. The chain combines TRBV5-5 with TRBJ2-1; the match to TRBD2 covers 12 bases. The length of the CDR3 is 15 residues. Germline lookup yields CDR1 SGHKS and CDR2 YYEKEE (reference sequence). Trimming took 4 bases from V and 8 from J; bases not matched to a gene: 7. This chain's CDR3 is CASSNRLAGVDEQFF. DNA of the CDR3: TGTGCCAGCAGCAATAGACTAGCGGGAGTGGATGAGCAGTTCTTC.

The gene calls are TRBV28 and TRBJ2-7; 11 bases are shared with TRBD1. CDR3 length: 15 amino acids. Germline V gene sequence: CDR1 MDHEN, CDR2 SYDVKM. V was clipped by 1 base and J by 4 bases; unmatched bases: 3. The CDR3 DNA is TGTGCCAGCAGTTTATATGGGGACAGGGGGTACGAGCAGTACTTC. It encodes CASSLYGDRGYEQYF.

This chain links TRBV5-4 with TRBJ2-7; the match to TRBD1 covers 9 bases. The germline V gene has CDR1 SGHNT and CDR2 YYREEE (reference sequence). After removal of 1 base from V and 4 bases from J, the junction contained 12 bases not matched to a gene. CDR3 length equals 17 residues. The CDR3 coding sequence is TGTGCCAGCAGCTTGAGGGGGGCGGGACAGGGTGTTTACGAGCAGTACTTC. Translated: CASSLRGAGQGVYEQYF. The full variable domain, its missing parts supplied by reference TRBV5-4 and TRBJ2-7, is ETGVTQSPTHLIKTRGQQVTLRCSSQSGHNTVSWYQQALGQGPQFIFQYYREEENGRGNFPPRFSGLQFPNYSSELNVNALELDDSALYLCASSLRGAGQGVYEQYFGPGTRLTVT.

The chain is built from TRBV4-1 and TRBJ2-7; TRBD1 matches 11 bases. The V segment lost 1 base and the J segment 2 bases; nucleotides outside the gene matches: 4. The CDR3 consists of 16 residues. CDR1 and CDR2 (germline): MGHRA, YSYEKL. The CDR3 DNA is TGCGCCAGCAGCCAAGTTAGGACAGGGGGCCCCTACGAGCAGTACTTC. Its protein is CASSQVRTGGPYEQYF.

This clone was found once. This chain connects TRBV9 to TRBJ1-2, with a tentative D call TRBD1 (6 bases). From germline, CDR1 is SGDLS and CDR2 YYNGEE. Trimming stripped 0 bases from V and 6 bases from J, with 18 bases between. The CDR3 has 16 residues. The CDR3 is CASSVAPAPGHNGYTF. CDR3 DNA sequence: TGTGCCAGCAGCGTAGCCCCCGCTCCGGGACATAATGGCTACACCTTC.

This chain connects TRBV27 to TRBJ2-1; 9 bases are shared with TRBD2. V dropped 3 bases and J dropped 8; count of bases not matched to a gene: 5. CDR1 MNHEY and CDR2 SMNVEV come from the germline V gene (reference sequence). This CDR3 has 14 amino acids. The CDR3 region is CASSLGSGSDEQFF. CDR3 nucleotides: TGTGCCAGCAGTTTGGGTAGCGGGAGCGATGAGCAGTTCTTC.

The J gene is TRBJ2-1, the V gene TRBV7-2, with D maybe TRBD1 (6 bases). The CDR3 spans 17 residues. In germline, CDR1 is SGHTA, CDR2 FQGNSA. V was trimmed by 5 bases and J by 0 bases, leaving 17 bases between them. The CDR3 loop is CASSPGRGQSSYNEQFF. The CDR3 bases are TGTGCCAGCAGCCCCGGACGTGGACAGAGCTCCTACAATGAGCAGTTCTTC.

The chain links TRBV28 to TRBJ2-2; D is uncertain. From germline, CDR1 is MDHEN and CDR2 SYDVKM. Trimming left V 2 bases short and J 1 base short, with 5 bases between. The CDR3 is made up of 14 amino acids. The CDR3 DNA is TGTGCCAGCAGTTTAGTCCAGAACACCGGGGAGCTGTTTTTT. Translating it yields CASSLVQNTGELFF.

DNA for the CDR3: TGTGCCAGTAGCAGCGACAGGGCCTCCTACAATGAGCAGTTCTTC. Translated: CASSSDRASYNEQFF. J is TRBJ2-1 and V is TRBV19; the match to TRBD1 covers 7 bases. Germline values: CDR1 LNHDA, CDR2 SQIVND (reference sequence). The V gene end was trimmed by 6 bases and the J gene end by 0 bases; junction bases not matched to a gene: 5. The CDR3 extends over 15 amino acids.

The chain carries TRBV19 and TRBJ2-7, with a possible D match to TRBD2 (6 bases). The CDR3 is 16 residues long. CDR1 LNHDA and CDR2 SQIVND come from the germline V gene (reference sequence). Trimming stripped 3 bases from V and 2 bases from J, with 17 bases between. CDR3 loop: CASSMGPGLRAYEQYF. The CDR3 DNA follows: TGTGCCAGTAGTATGGGGCCGGGACTTAGGGCCTACGAGCAGTACTTC.

J is TRBJ2-3 and V is TRBV19; 11 bases are a match to TRBD2. V shed 7 bases and J 0 bases; nucleotides not matched to a gene: 3. Germline-derived CDR1 and CDR2 are LNHDA and SQIVND (reference sequence). The CDR3 is 15 amino acids. CDR3 residues: CASISSGRSTDTQYF. In DNA, the CDR3 is TGTGCCAGTATTTCTAGCGGGAGGAGCACAGATACGCAGTATTTT.